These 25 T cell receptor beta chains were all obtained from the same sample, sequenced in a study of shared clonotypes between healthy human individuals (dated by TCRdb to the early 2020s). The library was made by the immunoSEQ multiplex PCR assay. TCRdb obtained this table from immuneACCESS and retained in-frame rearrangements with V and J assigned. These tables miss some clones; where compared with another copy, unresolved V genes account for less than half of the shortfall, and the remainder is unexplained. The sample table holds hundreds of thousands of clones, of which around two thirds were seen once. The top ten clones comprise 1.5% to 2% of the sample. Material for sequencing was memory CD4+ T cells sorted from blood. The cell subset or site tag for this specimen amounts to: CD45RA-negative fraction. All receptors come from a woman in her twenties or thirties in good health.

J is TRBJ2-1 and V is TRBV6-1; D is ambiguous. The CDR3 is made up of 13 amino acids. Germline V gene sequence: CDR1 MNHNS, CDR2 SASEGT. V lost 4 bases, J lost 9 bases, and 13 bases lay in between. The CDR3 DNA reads TGTGCCAGCAGTGTCCTTCGAGTCGGTGAGCAGTTCTTC. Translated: CASSVLRVGEQFF.

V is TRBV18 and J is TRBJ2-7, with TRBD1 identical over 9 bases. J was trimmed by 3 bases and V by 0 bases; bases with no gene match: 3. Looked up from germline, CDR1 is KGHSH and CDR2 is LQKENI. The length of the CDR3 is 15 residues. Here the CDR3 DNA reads TGTGCCAGCTCACCACCGGGACAGGGTATCTACGAGCAGTACTTC. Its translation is CASSPPGQGIYEQYF.

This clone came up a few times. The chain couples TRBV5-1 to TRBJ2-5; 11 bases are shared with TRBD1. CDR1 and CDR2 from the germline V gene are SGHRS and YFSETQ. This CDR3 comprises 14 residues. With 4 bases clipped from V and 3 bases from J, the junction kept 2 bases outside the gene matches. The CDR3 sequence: CASSRDRGEETQYF. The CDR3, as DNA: TGCGCCAGCAGCAGGGACAGGGGGGAAGAGACCCAGTACTTC.

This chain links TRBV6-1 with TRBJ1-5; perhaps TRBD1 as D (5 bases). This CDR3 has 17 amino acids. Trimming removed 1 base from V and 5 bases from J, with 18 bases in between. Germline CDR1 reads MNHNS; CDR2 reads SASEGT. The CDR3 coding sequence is TGTGCCAGCAGTGAAGTGGGGGGGTCAGGCCTCCATCAGCCCCAGCATTTT. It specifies CASSEVGGSGLHQPQHF.

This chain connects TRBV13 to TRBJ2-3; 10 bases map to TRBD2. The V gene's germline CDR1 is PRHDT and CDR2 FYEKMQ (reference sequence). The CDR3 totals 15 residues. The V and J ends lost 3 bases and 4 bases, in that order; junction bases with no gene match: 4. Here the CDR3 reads CASSLKREGSDTQYF. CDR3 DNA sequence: TGTGCCAGCAGCTTGAAGCGGGAGGGATCAGATACGCAGTATTTT.

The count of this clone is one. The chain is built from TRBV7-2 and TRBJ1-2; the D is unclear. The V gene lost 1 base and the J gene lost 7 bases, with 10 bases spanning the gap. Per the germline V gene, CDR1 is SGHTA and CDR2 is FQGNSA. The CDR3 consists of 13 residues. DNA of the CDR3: TGTGCCAGCAGCTTAGACGGCATCGGTGGCTACACCTTC. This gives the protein CASSLDGIGGYTF.

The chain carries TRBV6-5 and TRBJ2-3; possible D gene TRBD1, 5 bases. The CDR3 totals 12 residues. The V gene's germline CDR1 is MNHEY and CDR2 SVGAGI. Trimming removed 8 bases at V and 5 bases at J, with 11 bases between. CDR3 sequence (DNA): TGTGCCAGCCGAACCCAGGGAGATACGCAGTATTTT. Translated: CASRTQGDTQYF.

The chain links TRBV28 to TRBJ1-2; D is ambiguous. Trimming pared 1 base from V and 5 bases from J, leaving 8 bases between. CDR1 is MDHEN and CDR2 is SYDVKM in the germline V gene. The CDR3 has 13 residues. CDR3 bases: TGTGCCAGCAGTTTATTTGCCGAATATGGCTACACCTTC. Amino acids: CASSLFAEYGYTF.

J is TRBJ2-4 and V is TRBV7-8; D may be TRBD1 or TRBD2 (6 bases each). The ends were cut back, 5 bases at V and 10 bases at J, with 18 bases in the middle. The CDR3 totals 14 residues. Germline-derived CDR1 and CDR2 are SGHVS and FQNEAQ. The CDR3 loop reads CASSDGRGQRIQYF. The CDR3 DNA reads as TGTGCCAGCAGCGATGGGCGGGGACAACGAATTCAGTACTTC. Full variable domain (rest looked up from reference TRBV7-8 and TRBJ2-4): GAGVSQSPRYKVAKRGQDVALRCDPISGHVSLFWYQQALGQGPEFLTYFQNEAQLDKSGLPSDRFFAERPEGSVSTLKIQRTQQEDSAVYLCASSDGRGQRIQYFGAGTRLSVL.

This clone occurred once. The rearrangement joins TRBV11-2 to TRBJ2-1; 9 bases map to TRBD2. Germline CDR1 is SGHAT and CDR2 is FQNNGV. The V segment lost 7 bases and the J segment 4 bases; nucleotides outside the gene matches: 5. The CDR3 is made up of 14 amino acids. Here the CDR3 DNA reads TGTGCCAGCAACGTAGCGGGAGCTTACAATGAGCAGTTCTTC. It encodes CASNVAGAYNEQFF.

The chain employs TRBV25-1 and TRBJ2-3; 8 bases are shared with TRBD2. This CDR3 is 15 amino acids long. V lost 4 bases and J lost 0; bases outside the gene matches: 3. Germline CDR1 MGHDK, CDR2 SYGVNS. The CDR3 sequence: CASSVASGSTDTQYF. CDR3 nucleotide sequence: TGTGCCAGCAGTGTGGCTAGCGGGAGCACAGATACGCAGTATTTT.

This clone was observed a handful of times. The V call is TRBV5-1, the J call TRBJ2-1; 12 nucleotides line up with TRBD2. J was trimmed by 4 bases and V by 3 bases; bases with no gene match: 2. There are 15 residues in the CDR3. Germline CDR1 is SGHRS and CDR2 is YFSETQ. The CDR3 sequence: CASSWTSGAYNEQFF. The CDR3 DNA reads TGCGCCAGCAGCTGGACTAGCGGGGCGTACAATGAGCAGTTCTTC.

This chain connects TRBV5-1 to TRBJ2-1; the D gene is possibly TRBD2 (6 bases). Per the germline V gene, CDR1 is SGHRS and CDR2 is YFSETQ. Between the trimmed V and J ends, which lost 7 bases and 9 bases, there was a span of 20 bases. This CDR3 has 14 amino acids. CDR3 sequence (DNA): TGCGCCAGCTCGATCGAATCGGGAGTCGGTGAGCAGTTCTTC. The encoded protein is CASSIESGVGEQFF.

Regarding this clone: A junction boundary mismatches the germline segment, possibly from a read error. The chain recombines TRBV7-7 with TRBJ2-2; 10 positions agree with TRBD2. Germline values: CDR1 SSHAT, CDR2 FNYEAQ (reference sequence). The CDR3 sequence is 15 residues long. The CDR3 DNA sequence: TGTGCCAGCAGCCTAGCGGGAGTAAACACCGGGGAGCTGTTTTTT. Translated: CASSLAGVNTGELFF.

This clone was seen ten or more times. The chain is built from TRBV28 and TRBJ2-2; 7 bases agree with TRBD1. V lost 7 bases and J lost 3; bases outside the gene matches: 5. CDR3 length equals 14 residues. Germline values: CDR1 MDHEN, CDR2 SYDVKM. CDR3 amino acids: CASKVQGHTGELFF. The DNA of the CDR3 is TGTGCCAGCAAAGTACAGGGGCACACCGGGGAGCTGTTTTTT.

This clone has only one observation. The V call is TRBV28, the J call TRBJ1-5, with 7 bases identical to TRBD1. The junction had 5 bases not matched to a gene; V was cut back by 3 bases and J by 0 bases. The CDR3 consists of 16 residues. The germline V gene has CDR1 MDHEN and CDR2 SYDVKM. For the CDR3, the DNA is TGTGCCAGCAGTTTCCCGGGACAGTATAGCAATCAGCCCCAGCATTTT. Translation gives CASSFPGQYSNQPQHF.

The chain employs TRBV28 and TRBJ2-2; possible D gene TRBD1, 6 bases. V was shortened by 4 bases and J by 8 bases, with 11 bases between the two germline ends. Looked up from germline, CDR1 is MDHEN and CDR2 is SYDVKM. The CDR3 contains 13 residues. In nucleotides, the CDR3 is TGTGCCAGCAGTTATGCACAGGGAGGGGAGCTGTTTTTT. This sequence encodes CASSYAQGGELFF.

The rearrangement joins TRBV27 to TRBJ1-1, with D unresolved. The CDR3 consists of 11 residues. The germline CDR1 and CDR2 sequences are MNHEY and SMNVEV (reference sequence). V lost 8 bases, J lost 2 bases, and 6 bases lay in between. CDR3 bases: TGTGCCAGCCAATTAAACACTGAAGCTTTCTTT. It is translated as CASQLNTEAFF.

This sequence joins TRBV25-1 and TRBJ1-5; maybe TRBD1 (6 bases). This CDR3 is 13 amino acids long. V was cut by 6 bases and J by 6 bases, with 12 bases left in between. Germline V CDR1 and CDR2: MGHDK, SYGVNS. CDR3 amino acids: CASRGGGSQPQHF. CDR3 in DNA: TGTGCCAGCAGGGGAGGGGGAAGTCAGCCCCAGCATTTT.

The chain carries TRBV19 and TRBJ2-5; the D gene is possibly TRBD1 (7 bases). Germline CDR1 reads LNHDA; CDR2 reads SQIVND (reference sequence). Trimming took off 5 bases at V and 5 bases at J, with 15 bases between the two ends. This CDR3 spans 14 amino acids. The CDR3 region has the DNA TGTGCCAGTAGTGATGGAGGGGGCCTGGAGACCCAGTACTTC. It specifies CASSDGGGLETQYF. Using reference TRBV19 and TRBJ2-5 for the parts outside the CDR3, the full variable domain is DGGITQSPKYLFRKEGQNVTLSCEQNLNHDAMYWYRQDPGQGLRLIYYSQIVNDFQKGDIAEGYSVSREKKESFPLTVTSAQKNPTAFYLCASSDGGGLETQYFGPGTRLLVL.

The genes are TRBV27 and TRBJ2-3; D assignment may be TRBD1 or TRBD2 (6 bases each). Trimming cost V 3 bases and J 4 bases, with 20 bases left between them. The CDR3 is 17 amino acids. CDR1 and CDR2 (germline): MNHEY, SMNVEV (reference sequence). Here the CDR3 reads CASSLWGTRRGADTQYF. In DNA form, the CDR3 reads TGTGCCAGCAGTTTGTGGGGTACGCGGAGGGGGGCAGATACGCAGTATTTT.

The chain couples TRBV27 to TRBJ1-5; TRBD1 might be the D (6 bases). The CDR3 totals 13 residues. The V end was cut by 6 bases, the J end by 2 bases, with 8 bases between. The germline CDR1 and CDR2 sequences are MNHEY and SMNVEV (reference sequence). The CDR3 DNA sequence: TGTGCCAGCAGGGGGGGGCGCAATCAGCCCCAGCATTTT. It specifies CASRGGRNQPQHF.

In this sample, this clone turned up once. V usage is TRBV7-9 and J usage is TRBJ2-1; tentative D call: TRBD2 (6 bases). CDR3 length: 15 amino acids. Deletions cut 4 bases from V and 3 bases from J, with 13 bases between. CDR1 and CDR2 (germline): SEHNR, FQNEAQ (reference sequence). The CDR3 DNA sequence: TGTGCCAGCAGCTACGGGGGACTGGACTACAATGAGCAGTTCTTC. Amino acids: CASSYGGLDYNEQFF. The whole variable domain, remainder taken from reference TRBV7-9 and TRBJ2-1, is DTGVSQNPRHKITKRGQNVTFRCDPISEHNRLYWYRQTLGQGPEFLTYFQNEAQLEKSRLLSDRFSAERPKGSFSTLEIQRTEQGDSAMYLCASSYGGLDYNEQFFGPGTRLTVL.

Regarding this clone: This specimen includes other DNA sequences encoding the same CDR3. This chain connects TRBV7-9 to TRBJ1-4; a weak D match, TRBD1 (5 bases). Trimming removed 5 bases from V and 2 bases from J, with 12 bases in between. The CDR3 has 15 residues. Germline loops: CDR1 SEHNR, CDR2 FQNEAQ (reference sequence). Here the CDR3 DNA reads TGTGCCAGCAGCCCCGGGGGGGTGACTAATGAAAAACTGTTTTTT. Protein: CASSPGGVTNEKLFF.

The CDR3 coding sequence is TGTGCCAGCAGCACAAGGGTTGTTGGAAACACCATATATTTT. Translation: CASSTRVVGNTIYF. J is TRBJ1-3 and V is TRBV7-2, with no clear D. Trimming left V 5 bases short and J 3 bases short, with 11 bases between. The CDR3 length is 14 residues. Germline V gene lookup returns CDR1 SGHTA and CDR2 FQGNSA.